This is a list of T cell receptor beta chains from one sample in a study of T cell changes during pregnancy in multiple sclerosis. Measured with immunoSEQ multiplex PCR; TCRdb has only the in-frame clones, and not every one. The sample lists under 70,000 clones, about nine tenths occurring once. The sequences come from peripheral blood, collected in the third trimester of pregnancy. These receptors came from a female donor in good health, enrolled as a control in a pregnancy study. The conserved cysteine and the conserved F or W are not part of the CDR3 here. A D gene is named only where the DNA matches it firmly. A row's size may be missing; if present it is once, few, many or a size class.

V gene | D gene | clone size | CDR3 protein
TRBV6-5 | . | . | ASSYHSNSPGNTIY
TRBV18 | . | . | ASSPRTVSNTEAF
TRBV7-9 | . | . | ASSFSEGMANEQF
TRBV19 | TRBD1 | . | ASSKGQGANTEAF
TRBV10-2 | . | . | ASRSGTSPGNTIY
TRBV7-3 | . | . | ASSLGQQQF
TRBV9 | TRBD1 | . | ASSPRTGLLSGANVLT
TRBV5-1 | TRBD1 | . | ASSLGSDRGEQY
TRBV4-1 | TRBD2 | . | ASAREGSSYNEQF
TRBV5-1 | . | . | ASSLWTGRGGEQF
TRBV29-1 | TRBD2 | . | SVESPGGRF
TRBV27 | . | . | ASSFGQSTDTQY
TRBV30 | TRBD2 | . | AWSIGASGPIAGETQY
TRBV5-5 | TRBD2 | once | ASSRGLVSTDTQY
TRBV28 | TRBD1 | . | AIDAGTGVTEAF
TRBV5-6 | TRBD1 | few | ASSPGTGRNTEAF
TRBV5-1 | . | . | ASSFSGYEQY
TRBV25-1 | . | . | ASSAPVGAF
TRBV4-2 | TRBD2 | . | ASSQEEVTTSGVKYEQY
TRBV5-1 | . | once | ASSFPEGDTEAF
TRBV19 | TRBD1 | . | ASAGTGGLEQY
TRBV6-5 | . | . | ASSYSGGSNEQF
TRBV5-6 | . | . | ASSLGLLNTEAF
TRBV6-5 | . | once | ASWRGRGLGEQY
TRBV30 | TRBD2 | . | AWSPGGAIDTQY
TRBV2 | . | . | ASSEGVVGNQPQH
TRBV13 | TRBD1 | . | ASSSRYDRAYDRQY
TRBV28 | . | . | ASSSWSISTEAF
TRBV19 | TRBD1 | . | ASRLSGTGTLNTEAF
TRBV7-2 | . | . | ASSGAEGRGSYNEQF
TRBV27 | . | . | ASSYRGSNQPQH
TRBV10-3 | TRBD2 | . | ATRTSGSGTGELF
TRBV14 | . | . | ASSQYLPGTNTEAF
TRBV4-1 | . | . | ASSQARWTGELF
TRBV4-1 | TRBD2 | . | ASSPMGGMKNEQY
TRBV29-1 | TRBD2 | . | SVELAATTDEQF
TRBV9 | TRBD1 | . | ASGGEGANQETQY
TRBV13 | TRBD2 | . | ASSSVFSGRAPTDEQF
TRBV7-6 | TRBD1 | . | ASSARDSYTGELF
TRBV5-4 | TRBD1 | few | ASRETGVGANVLT
TRBV29-1 | . | few | SVEDRMEGTEAF
TRBV5-1 | . | . | ASSLGTSPYEQY
TRBV30 | TRBD1 | . | AWARQGSEQF
TRBV30 | . | few | AWKPRGRTEAF
TRBV6-5 | TRBD2 | . | ASSHPRGGVYEQY